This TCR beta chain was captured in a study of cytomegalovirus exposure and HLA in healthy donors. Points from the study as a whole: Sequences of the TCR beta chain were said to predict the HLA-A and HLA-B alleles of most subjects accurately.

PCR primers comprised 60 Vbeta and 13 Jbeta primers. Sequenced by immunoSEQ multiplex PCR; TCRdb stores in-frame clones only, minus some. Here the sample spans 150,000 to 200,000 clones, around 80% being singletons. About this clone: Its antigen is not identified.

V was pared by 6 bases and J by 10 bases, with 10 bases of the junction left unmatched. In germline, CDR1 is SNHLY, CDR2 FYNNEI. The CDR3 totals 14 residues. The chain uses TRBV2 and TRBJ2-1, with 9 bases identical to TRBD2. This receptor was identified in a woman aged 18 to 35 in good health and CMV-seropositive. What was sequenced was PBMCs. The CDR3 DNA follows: TGTGCCAGCAGCGTGGTAGCGGGGGCGCGGGAGCAGTTCTTC. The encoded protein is CASSVVAGAREQFF.